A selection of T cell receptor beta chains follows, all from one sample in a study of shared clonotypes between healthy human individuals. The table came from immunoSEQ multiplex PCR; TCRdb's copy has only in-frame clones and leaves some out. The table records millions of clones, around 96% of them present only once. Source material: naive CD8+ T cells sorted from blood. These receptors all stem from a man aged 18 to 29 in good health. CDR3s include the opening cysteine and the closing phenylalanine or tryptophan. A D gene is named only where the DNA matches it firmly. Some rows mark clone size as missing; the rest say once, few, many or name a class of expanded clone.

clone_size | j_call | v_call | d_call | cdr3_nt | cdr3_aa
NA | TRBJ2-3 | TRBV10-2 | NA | TGCGCCAGCTCCGTCGAGGCCGTCATGGGAGATACGCAGTATTTT | CASSVEAVMGDTQYF
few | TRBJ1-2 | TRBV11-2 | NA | TGTGCCAGCAGCCGCCCTACTAACTATGGCTACACCTTC | CASSRPTNYGYTF
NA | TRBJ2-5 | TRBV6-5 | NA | TGTGCCAGCAGTTACGGCGGGGCCTTGGAGACCCAGTACTTC | CASSYGGALETQYF
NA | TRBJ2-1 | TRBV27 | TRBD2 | TGTGCCAGCAGTTTAAGATCCCGACTAGCGGAGAATGAGCAGTTCTTC | CASSLRSRLAENEQFF
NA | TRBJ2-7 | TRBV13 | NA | TGTGCCAGCAGCTTAGGCAGAGACTACGAGCAGTACTTC | CASSLGRDYEQYF
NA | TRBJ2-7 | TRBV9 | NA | TGTGCCAGCAGCGTAGGGGTAGCGGATTCCTACGAGCAGTACTTC | CASSVGVADSYEQYF
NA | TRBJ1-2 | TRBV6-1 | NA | TGTGCCAGCAGTGAAGACCAAGTCGGTGGGATGGTCCTCGGGGGGAAGAATGGCTACACCTTC | CASSEDQVGGMVLGGKNGYTF
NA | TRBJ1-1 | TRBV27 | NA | TGTGCCAGCAGTTTACAGGGCGGGTTGATAACTTTCTTT | CASSLQGGLITFF
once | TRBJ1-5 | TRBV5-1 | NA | TGCGCCAGCAGAGGGGGGCTAGGCAATCAGCCCCAGCATTTT | CASRGGLGNQPQHF
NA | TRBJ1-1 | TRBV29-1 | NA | TGCAGCGCCTCCGGGGTTACAGAGGCAGCTTTCTTT | CSASGVTEAAFF
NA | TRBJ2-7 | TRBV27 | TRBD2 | TGTGCCAGCAGTCCCGGGACTAGCGGGGGAAGAGAGCAGTACTTC | CASSPGTSGGREQYF
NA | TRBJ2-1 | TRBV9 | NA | TGTGCCAGCAGCGCCGGTTGGGGGGAGTACAATGAGCAGTTCTTC | CASSAGWGEYNEQFF
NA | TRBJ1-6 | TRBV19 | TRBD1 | TGTGCCAGTAGTTTCGGACAGGCAGCCCCCCTCCACTTT | CASSFGQAAPLHF
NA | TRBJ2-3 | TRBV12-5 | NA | TGTGCTAGTGGTTTGGCCCTTACAGATACGCAGTATTTT | CASGLALTDTQYF
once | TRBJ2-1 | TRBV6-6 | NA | TGTGCCAGCAGTTACGGGCGACCCGGGTGGGATGAGCAGTTCTTC | CASSYGRPGWDEQFF
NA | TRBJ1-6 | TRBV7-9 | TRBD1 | TGTGCCAGCAGTCTACAGGGGAATTCACCCCTCCACTTT | CASSLQGNSPLHF
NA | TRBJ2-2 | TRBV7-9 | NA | TGTGCCAGCAGCCTGGGGACCGGGGAGCTGTTTTTT | CASSLGTGELFF